This TCR beta chain was obtained from a study of blood T cell repertoires in COVID-19. Study information: PBMCs, B-cell-depleted T cells, or T cells provided the cDNA or gDNA that made up the material.

V was pared by 3 bases and J by 4 bases, with 3 bases of the junction left unmatched. Germline values: CDR1 MNHNS, CDR2 SASEGT. This CDR3 has 13 residues. Only one count was recorded for this clone. The protocol was immunoSEQ multiplex PCR, while the TCRdb copy is restricted to in-frame clones and leaves out a portion. Of 200,000 to 250,000 clones listed, roughly nine tenths are singletons. The study recruited people aged about 18 to 95 years across roughly 23 US areas. The receptor's source is a woman in her thirties who had recovered from COVID-19. Sequenced: PBMCs or T cells enriched from blood (not recorded which). The J gene is TRBJ2-7, the V gene TRBV6-1, with 7 positions matching TRBD2. This CDR3 is CASSDTAGYEQYF. CDR3 coding DNA: TGTGCCAGCAGTGACACAGCGGGGTACGAGCAGTACTTC.